These T cell receptor beta chains were read from a single sample in a study of T and B cells in COVID-19 patients. TCRdb called the multiplex PCR reads again in MiXCR, with one record for every CDR3 protein. Of 9,000 to 13,000 distinct CDR3 sequences listed, roughly a third are singletons. Sequencing used blood. The receptors derive from a human donor with active COVID-19. Each CDR3 is given with its conserved first and last residue. Each record gives: J gene, D gene, V gene, clone size, CDR3 DNA, CDR3 protein. A D gene is named only where the DNA matches it firmly. Size is stated for part of the rows, as once, few or many counts, or as a class when the clone is expanded.

>TRBJ1-6|TRBD1|TRBV11-1|.
TGTGCCAGCAGCCCAGGACAGGGGCTGGGTTCACCCCTCCACTTT
CASSPGQGLGSPLHF
>TRBJ2-1|TRBD2|TRBV6-5|few
TGTGCCAGCAGTTTGGGACTAGCGGGGGGGCCCTATGAGCAGTTCTTC
CASSLGLAGGPYEQFF
>TRBJ2-3|.|TRBV10-3|few
TGTGCCACCGGTCGGGGGAGGGATACGCAGTATTTT
CATGRGRDTQYF
>TRBJ1-6|TRBD1|TRBV19|medium-sized
TGTGCCAGTAGCCGACAGGGTGCAAATAATTCACCCCTCCACTTT
CASSRQGANNSPLHF
>TRBJ1-1|.|TRBV29-1|few
TGCAGCTCTAAAATTTCGGCCGGGGGCACTGAAGCTTTCTTT
CSSKISAGGTEAFF
>TRBJ1-5|.|TRBV27|.
TGTGCCAGCAGTGCCTCTGTTAGGGGAAGTCAGCCCCAGCATTTT
CASSASVRGSQPQHF
>TRBJ2-7|.|TRBV7-6|few
TGTGCCAGCAGCTTAGGGGGTCAGGGAGCCTACGAGCAGTACTTC
CASSLGGQGAYEQYF
>TRBJ2-5|TRBD2|TRBV20-1|.
TGCAGTGCTAGAGGGGTAGCGGGGGTGCTGGAGACCCAGTACTTC
CSARGVAGVLETQYF
>TRBJ1-5|.|TRBV7-2|.
TGTGTCAGAAGCTCCGGATCACGGAGTTCCAATCAGCCCCAGCATTTT
CVRSSGSRSSNQPQHF
>TRBJ2-3|.|TRBV6-5|medium-sized
TGTGCCAGCAGTTACGGCATGAGGGGCACAGATACGCAGTATTTT
CASSYGMRGTDTQYF
>TRBJ2-7|TRBD1|TRBV20-1|few
TGCAGTGCTAGAGATCGACAGGGGATCTACGAGCAGTACTTC
CSARDRQGIYEQYF
>TRBJ2-1|.|TRBV28|.
TGTGCCAGCAGTTTATTGGGACCCTACAATGAGCAGTTCTTC
CASSLLGPYNEQFF
>TRBJ1-6|.|TRBV20-1|.
TGCAGTGCTAGAGATGGCCGAAGCTCCTATAATTCACCCCTCCACTTT
CSARDGRSSYNSPLHF
>TRBJ2-5|.|TRBV5-5|few
TGTGCCAGCAGCTTGGAGGGATACAGGGAAGAGACCCAGTACTTC
CASSLEGYREETQYF
>TRBJ2-5|TRBD1|TRBV28|once
TGTGCCAGCAGTTTGGACAGGGACCAAGAGACCCAGTACTTC
CASSLDRDQETQYF
>TRBJ1-5|TRBD1|TRBV20-1|.
TGCAGTACCAGGACAGGAGGCAATCAGCCCCAGCATTTT
CSTRTGGNQPQHF
>TRBJ2-5|.|TRBV6-4|.
TGTGCCAGCTCCCCCCAGGGGGGCGAGACCCAGTACTTC
CASSPQGGETQYF
>TRBJ1-2|.|TRBV6-5|.
TGTGCCAGCAGCAGATGGGACACTAGCCATGGCTACACCTTC
CASSRWDTSHGYTF
>TRBJ2-1|TRBD2|TRBV5-6|.
TGTGCCAGCAGCTTGGCGGGGCGGGGGGGCCGTGAGCAGTTCTTC
CASSLAGRGGREQFF
>TRBJ2-7|.|TRBV12-3/TRBV12-4|.
TGTGCCAGCAGTATTCGGGACACCTCTTACGAGCAGTACTTC
CASSIRDTSYEQYF
>TRBJ2-5|.|TRBV19|.
TGTGCCAGCAGACCCCCCCAAGAGACCCAGTACTTC
CASRPPQETQYF
>TRBJ1-4|.|TRBV6-1|.
TGTGCCAGAAGCATCTTGAAGGGTAATGAAAAACTGTTTTTT
CARSILKGNEKLFF
>TRBJ1-6|TRBD1|TRBV7-9|.
TGTGCCAGCAGTCCCGGGACAGGGCTGTCACCCCTCCACTTT
CASSPGTGLSPLHF
>TRBJ1-3|.|TRBV13|few
TGTGCCAGCAGCTTTGGGGGACACTCTGGAAACACCATATATTTT
CASSFGGHSGNTIYF
>TRBJ1-5|TRBD1|TRBV4-1|.
TGCGCCAGCAGCCAACAGGGGGTGCCTGATCAGCCCCAGCATTTT
CASSQQGVPDQPQHF
>TRBJ1-3|.|TRBV11-2|few
TGTGCCAGCAGCTTAGCTTGGGGCACTTCGGAGTTGGGAAACACCATATATTTT
CASSLAWGTSELGNTIYF
>TRBJ2-3|TRBD1|TRBV11-1|.
TGTGCCAGCAGCCAGGAAGGGGGCGCGTTAAATACGCAGTATTTT
CASSQEGGALNTQYF
>TRBJ2-3|TRBD2|TRBV10-3|few
TGTGCCACCACACAGGCGGGGCGGGGGGGCACGGGCACAGATACGCAGTATTTT
CATTQAGRGGTGTDTQYF
>TRBJ1-1|.|TRBV30|few
TGTGCCTGGAGTGTGCAATTAGGGGCTTTCTTT
CAWSVQLGAFF
>TRBJ1-6|.|TRBV12-3/TRBV12-4|.
TGTGCCAGCGTGGGGGTAGGGGACTATAATTCACCCCTCCACTTT
CASVGVGDYNSPLHF
>TRBJ2-1|TRBD1|TRBV5-4|.
TGTGCCAGCAGCTACCCAGACAGGGGGCTGAACAATGAGCAGTTCTTC
CASSYPDRGLNNEQFF
>TRBJ2-3|.|TRBV20-1|.
TGCAGTGCTAGAGATCTCTTTCGCAGGGGCACGACAGATACGCAGTATTTT
CSARDLFRRGTTDTQYF
>TRBJ1-1|.|TRBV29-1|.
TGCAGCGTTGAGAGGCCGTTGAACACTGAAGCTTTCTTT
CSVERPLNTEAFF
>TRBJ2-5|.|TRBV10-3|.
TGTGCCAACCGGGGTGCCCTACAAGAGACCCAGTACTTC
CANRGALQETQYF
>TRBJ1-3|.|TRBV11-1|medium-sized
TGTGCCAGCAGCCTACAGGGACGTTCCGGAAACACCATATATTTT
CASSLQGRSGNTIYF
>TRBJ1-6|.|TRBV10-3|few
TGTGCCATCAGCCCCTTGACAGGCTATAATTCACCCCTCCACTTT
CAISPLTGYNSPLHF
>TRBJ1-2|.|TRBV12-3/TRBV12-4|.
TGTGCCAGCAGATCAGCAAACTATAACTATGGCTACACCTTC
CASRSANYNYGYTF
>TRBJ1-4|.|TRBV5-6|medium-sized
TGTGCCAGCAGGTCGGCAGGTACTAATGAAAAACTGTTTTTT
CASRSAGTNEKLFF
>TRBJ1-1|.|TRBV15|.
TGTGCCACCAGCAGAGATATCCGCGAAGCTTTCTTT
CATSRDIREAFF
>TRBJ2-2|.|TRBV7-2|.
TGTGCCAGCAGCTTCGGGGGGCGCGACACCGGGGAGCTGTTTTTT
CASSFGGRDTGELFF
>TRBJ1-6|.|TRBV20-1|.
TGCAGTGCTAGAGATCCAGCAGGGTCAAGCTCACCCCTCCACTTT
CSARDPAGSSSPLHF
>TRBJ1-2|TRBD1|TRBV6-5|few
TGTGCCATCTCAACCGGGACAGAGTATGGCTACACCTTC
CAISTGTEYGYTF
>TRBJ1-2|.|TRBV12-3/TRBV12-4|few
TGTGCCAGCAGTTTGGACCCTCGCAAGTTGGAGGGCTACACCTTC
CASSLDPRKLEGYTF
>TRBJ2-2|.|TRBV11-2|.
TGTGCCAGCAGCTTCAACTTTCGCCCCGGGGAGCTGTTTTTT
CASSFNFRPGELFF
>TRBJ1-2|.|TRBV6-1|.
TGTGCCAGCAGTGAAGGGGGAGGACCTGCGAACTATGGCTACACCTTC
CASSEGGGPANYGYTF
>TRBJ2-7|.|TRBV6-2/TRBV6-3|few
TGTGCCAGCAGTTACGTCCAGGGCTTAAGCTCCTACGAGCAGTACTTC
CASSYVQGLSSYEQYF
>TRBJ1-1|.|TRBV5-4|.
TGTGCCAGCAGCTTACGGACGGCCTTCCCTGAAGCTTTCTTT
CASSLRTAFPEAFF
>TRBJ2-3|.|TRBV13|medium-sized
TGTGCCAGCAGCTCGGACCTAAATACGCAGTATTTT
CASSSDLNTQYF
>TRBJ2-3|TRBD2|TRBV7-9|.
TGTGCCAGCGCACTAGCGGGGTCCACAGATACGCAGTATTTT
CASALAGSTDTQYF